This T cell receptor beta chain was obtained from a study of cytomegalovirus exposure and HLA in healthy donors. General study results and limits: Further analysis, carried out later, found HLA-associated TCR beta chains more clonally expanded than equally common other chains.

PCR employed 60 Vbeta and 13 Jbeta primers. TCRdb's table, derived via immunoSEQ multiplex PCR, lists solely in-frame clones and lacks some. The sample holds roughly 200,000 clones, around 80% seen once. The CDR3 is 17 residues long. CDR1 SGHRS and CDR2 YFSETQ come from the germline V gene. Losses at the gene ends were 4 bases for V and 1 base for J; bases not matched to a gene: 8. This clone has just a few counts. The antigen remains undetermined. The TCR was taken from a woman aged 25 to 39 in good health and CMV-seropositive. The rearrangement uses TRBV5-1 and TRBJ1-3, with 10 bases fitting TRBD1. Sequencing was done on a sample of PBMCs. The CDR3 DNA reads TGCGCCAGCAGCCTACTTGGACAGGGGGATTCTGGAAACACCATATATTTT. As protein: CASSLLGQGDSGNTIYF.